This TCR beta chain derives from a study of blood T cell repertoires in COVID-19. In the study overall: The United States, Italy and Spain supplied acute and convalescent COVID-19 samples. T cells, B-cell-depleted T cells, or PBMCs supplied cDNA or gDNA.

All enrollees were about 18 to 89 years old and from about two dozen US areas. Authors' data handling: Reference gene primer amplification gave estimated nucleated cell counts. Assay used: immunoSEQ multiplex PCR; TCRdb lists only in-frame clones, some missing. The V and J calls and the clone size are those of that table, but D and trimming were determined from the DNA. The sample holds under 200,000 clones, approximately 87% seen once. This clone was seen only a few times. The CDR3 sequence is 20 residues long. With 6 bases removed from V and 0 bases from J, the gap between germline ends came to 24 bases. Germline CDR1 reads MNHNY; CDR2 reads SVGAGI (reference sequence).

This clonotype originated in a woman in her fifties or sixties who had recovered from COVID-19. The chain uses TRBV6-6 and TRBJ1-6; unclear D gene. The sample taken for sequencing was PBMCs or T cells enriched from blood (not recorded which). CDR3 nucleotide sequence: TGTGCCAGCAGCCTTCAGGTCGGGGTGCGACGAGGCTCCTATAATTCACCCCTCCACTTT. Translating gives CASSLQVGVRRGSYNSPLHF.